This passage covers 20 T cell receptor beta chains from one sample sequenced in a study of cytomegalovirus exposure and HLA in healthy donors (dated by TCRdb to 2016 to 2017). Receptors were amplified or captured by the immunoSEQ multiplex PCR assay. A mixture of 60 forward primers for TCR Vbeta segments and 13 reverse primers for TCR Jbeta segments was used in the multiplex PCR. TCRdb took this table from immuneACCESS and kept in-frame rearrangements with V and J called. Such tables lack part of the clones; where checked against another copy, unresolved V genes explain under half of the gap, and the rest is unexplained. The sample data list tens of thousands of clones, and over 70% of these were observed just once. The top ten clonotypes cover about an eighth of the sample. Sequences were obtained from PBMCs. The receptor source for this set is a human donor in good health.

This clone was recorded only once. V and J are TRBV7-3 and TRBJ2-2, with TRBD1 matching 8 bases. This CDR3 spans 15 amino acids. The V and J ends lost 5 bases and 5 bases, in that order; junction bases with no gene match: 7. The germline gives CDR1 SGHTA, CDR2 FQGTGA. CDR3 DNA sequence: TGTGCCAGCAGCCCTTGGACAGGGCGGACCGGGGAGCTGTTTTTT. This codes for CASSPWTGRTGELFF. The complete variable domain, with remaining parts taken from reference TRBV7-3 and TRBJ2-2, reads GAGVSQTPSNKVTEKGKYVELRCDPISGHTALYWYRQSLGQGPEFLIYFQGTGAADDSGLPNDRFFAVRPEGSVSTLKIQRTERGDSAVYLCASSPWTGRTGELFFGEGSRLTVL.

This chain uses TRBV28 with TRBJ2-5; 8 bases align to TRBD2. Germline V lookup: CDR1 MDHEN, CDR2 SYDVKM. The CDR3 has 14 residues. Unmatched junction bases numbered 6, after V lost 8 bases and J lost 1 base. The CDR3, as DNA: TGTGCCAGCCGGACCGGGGGGGTCCAAGAGACCCAGTACTTC. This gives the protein CASRTGGVQETQYF. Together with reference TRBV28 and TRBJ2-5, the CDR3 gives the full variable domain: DVKVTQSSRYLVKRTGEKVFLECVQDMDHENMFWYRQDPGLGLRLIYFSYDVKMKEKGDIPEGYSVSREKKERFSLILESASTNQTSMYLCASRTGGVQETQYFGPGTRLLVL.

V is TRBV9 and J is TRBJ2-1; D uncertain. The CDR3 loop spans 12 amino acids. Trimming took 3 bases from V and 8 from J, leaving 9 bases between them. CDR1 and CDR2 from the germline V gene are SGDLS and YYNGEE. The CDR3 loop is CASSGVEDEQFF. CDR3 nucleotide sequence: TGTGCCAGCAGCGGAGTTGAGGATGAGCAGTTCTTC.

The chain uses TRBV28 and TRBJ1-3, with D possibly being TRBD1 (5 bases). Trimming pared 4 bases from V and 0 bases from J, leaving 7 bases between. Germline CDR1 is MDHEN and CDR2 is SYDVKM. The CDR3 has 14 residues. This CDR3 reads CASSSRASGNTIYF. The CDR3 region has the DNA TGTGCCAGCAGTTCCAGGGCCTCTGGAAACACCATATATTTT.

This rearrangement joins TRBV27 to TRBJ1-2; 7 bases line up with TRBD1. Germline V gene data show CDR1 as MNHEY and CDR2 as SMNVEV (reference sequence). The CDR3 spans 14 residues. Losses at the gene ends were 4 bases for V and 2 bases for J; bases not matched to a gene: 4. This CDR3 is CASSSGTVNYGYTF. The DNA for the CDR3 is TGTGCCAGCAGTTCGGGGACAGTCAACTATGGCTACACCTTC.

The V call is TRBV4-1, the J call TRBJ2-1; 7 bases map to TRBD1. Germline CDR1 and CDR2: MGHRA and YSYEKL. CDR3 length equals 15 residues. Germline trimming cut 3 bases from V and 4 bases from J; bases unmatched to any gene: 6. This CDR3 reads CASSHPDREYNEQFF. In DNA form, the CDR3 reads TGCGCCAGCAGCCATCCCGACAGGGAATACAATGAGCAGTTCTTC.

CDR3 DNA: TGTGCCAGCAGTGTAACTGCCTGTGGCTACACCTTC. Translated, it gives CASSVTACGYTF. The V call is TRBV25-1, the J call TRBJ1-2; D remains unclear. CDR1 is MGHDK, CDR2 SYGVNS, per germline. V shed 4 bases and J shed 7 bases, with 10 bases lying between them. This CDR3 is 12 amino acids long.

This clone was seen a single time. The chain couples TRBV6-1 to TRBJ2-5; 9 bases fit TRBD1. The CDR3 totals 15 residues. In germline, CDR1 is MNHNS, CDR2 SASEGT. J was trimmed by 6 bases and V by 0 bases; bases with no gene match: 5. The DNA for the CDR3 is TGTGCCAGCAGTGAAGCGCGGGGACAGGGAAAGACCCAGTACTTC. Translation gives CASSEARGQGKTQYF.

CDR3 DNA: TGTGCCAGCAGTTTACTCTCCCCTAGCCCCGAAAATAGGTACGAGCAGTACTTC. It translates to CASSLLSPSPENRYEQYF. This chain uses TRBV27 with TRBJ2-7, with a tentative D call TRBD2 (5 bases). The CDR3 covers 18 residues. V lost 2 bases to trimming and J lost 4 bases, with 24 bases between them. In germline, CDR1 is MNHEY, CDR2 SMNVEV (reference sequence).

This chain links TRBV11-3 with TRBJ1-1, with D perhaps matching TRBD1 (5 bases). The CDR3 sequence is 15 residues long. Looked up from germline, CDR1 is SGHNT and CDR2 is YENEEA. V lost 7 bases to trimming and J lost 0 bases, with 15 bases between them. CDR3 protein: CASTPGRGMNTEAFF. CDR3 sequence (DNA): TGTGCCAGCACCCCGGGACGGGGGATGAACACTGAAGCTTTCTTT.

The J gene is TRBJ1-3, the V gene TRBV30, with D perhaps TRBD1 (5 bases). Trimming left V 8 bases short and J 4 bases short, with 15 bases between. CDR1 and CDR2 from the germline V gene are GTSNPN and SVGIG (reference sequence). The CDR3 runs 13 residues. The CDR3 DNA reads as TGTGCCACTTCACGGGGGTTCGGAAACACCATATATTTT. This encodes CATSRGFGNTIYF.

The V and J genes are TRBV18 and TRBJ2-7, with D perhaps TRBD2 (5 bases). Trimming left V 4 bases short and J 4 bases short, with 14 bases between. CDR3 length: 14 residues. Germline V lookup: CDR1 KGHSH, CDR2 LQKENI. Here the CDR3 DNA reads TGTGCCAGCTCACAGCGGTCAGCCCGATACGAGCAGTACTTC. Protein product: CASSQRSARYEQYF.

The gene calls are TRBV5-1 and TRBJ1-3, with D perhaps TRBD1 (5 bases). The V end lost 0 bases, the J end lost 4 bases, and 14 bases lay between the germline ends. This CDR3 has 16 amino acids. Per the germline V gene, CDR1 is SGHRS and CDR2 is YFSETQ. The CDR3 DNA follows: TGCGCCAGCAGCTTGGAATCAGGGACTATCGGAAACACCATATATTTT. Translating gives CASSLESGTIGNTIYF.

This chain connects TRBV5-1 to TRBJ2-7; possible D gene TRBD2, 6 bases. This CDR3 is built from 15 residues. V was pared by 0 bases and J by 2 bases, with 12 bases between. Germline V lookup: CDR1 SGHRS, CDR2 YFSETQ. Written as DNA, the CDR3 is TGCGCCAGCAGCTTGGGAGCGGGCCCGACCTACGAGCAGTACTTC. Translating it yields CASSLGAGPTYEQYF.

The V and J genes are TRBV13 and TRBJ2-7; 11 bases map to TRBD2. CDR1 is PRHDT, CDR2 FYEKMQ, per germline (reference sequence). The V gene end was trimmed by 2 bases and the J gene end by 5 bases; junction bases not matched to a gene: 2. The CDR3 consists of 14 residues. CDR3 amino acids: CASSLTSGGNEQYF. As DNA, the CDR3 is TGTGCCAGCAGCTTAACTAGCGGGGGCAACGAGCAGTACTTC.

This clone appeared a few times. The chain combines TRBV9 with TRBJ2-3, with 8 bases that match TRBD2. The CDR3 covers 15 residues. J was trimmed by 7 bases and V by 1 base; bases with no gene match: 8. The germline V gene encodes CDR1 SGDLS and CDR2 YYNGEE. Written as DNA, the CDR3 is TGTGCCAGCAGCGTATCAACGGGAGGGCCATATACGCAGTATTTT. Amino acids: CASSVSTGGPYTQYF.

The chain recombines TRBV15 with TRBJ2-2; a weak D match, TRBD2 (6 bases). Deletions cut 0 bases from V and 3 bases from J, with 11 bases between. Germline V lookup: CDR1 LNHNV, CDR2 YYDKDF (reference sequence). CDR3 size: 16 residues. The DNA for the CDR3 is TGTGCCACCAGCAGAGAGGCGGGGACGGACACCGGGGAGCTGTTTTTT. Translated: CATSREAGTDTGELFF.

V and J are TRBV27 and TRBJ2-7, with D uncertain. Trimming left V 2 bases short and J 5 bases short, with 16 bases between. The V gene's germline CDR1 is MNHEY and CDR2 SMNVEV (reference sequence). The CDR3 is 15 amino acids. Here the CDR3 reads CASSLTAGSAHEQYF. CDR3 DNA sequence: TGTGCCAGCAGTTTAACGGCAGGTTCTGCCCACGAGCAGTACTTC.

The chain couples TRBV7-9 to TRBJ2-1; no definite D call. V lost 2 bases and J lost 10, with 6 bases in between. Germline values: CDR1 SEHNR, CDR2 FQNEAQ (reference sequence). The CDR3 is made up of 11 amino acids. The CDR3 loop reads CASSLNPEQFF. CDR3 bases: TGTGCCAGCAGCTTAAATCCGGAGCAGTTCTTC. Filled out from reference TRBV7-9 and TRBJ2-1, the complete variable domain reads DTGVSQNPRHKITKRGQNVTFRCDPISEHNRLYWYRQTLGQGPEFLTYFQNEAQLEKSRLLSDRFSAERPKGSFSTLEIQRTEQGDSAMYLCASSLNPEQFFGPGTRLTVL.

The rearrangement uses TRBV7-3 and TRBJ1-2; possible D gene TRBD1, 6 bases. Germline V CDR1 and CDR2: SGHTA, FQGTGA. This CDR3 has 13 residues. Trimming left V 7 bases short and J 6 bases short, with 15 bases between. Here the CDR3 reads CASTRGREDGYTF. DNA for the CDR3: TGTGCCAGCACAAGGGGGAGAGAGGATGGCTACACCTTC.